This T cell receptor (beta chain) was sequenced for a study of beta chain features in type 1 diabetes (dated by TCRdb to 2016 to 2019). Regarding the research as a whole: Mean age, gender distribution, total cell number and subset yield were not different between patients and healthy donors. Across all samples, approximately 100 million sorted cells were examined, and cell number per subset correlated strongly with RNA yield. In the study, recently diagnosed type 1 diabetes patients and matched healthy donors were compared on the TCRB repertoires of their sorted circulating CD4+ T cell subsets. Regulatory and stem cell-like memory subsets were obtained from only 8 patients and about eight healthy donors, while naive and central memory subsets were obtained from all 30 or so donors.

This clone has just a few counts. This clone's antigen is unknown. No base quality values were provided; no much bigger clone lies one nucleotide off. What the research found in general, with its limitations: A moderate but significant shortening of TCRB CDR3 length was observed in type 1 diabetes patients in all four CD4+ subsets. Because cDNA was sequenced instead of genomic DNA, highly expressing activated cells could be over-represented, though the groups showed no difference in activation or CD3 levels. PCR may preferentially amplify shorter templates, but because patient and control samples were amplified and corrected together, any resulting skew would affect both groups equally. Naive, central memory and regulatory TCRB repertoires appeared to be more alike among patients than among healthy donors. Because the HLA sub-analyses included only small numbers of individuals, any influence of HLA type on TCRB rearrangement was left unresolved. Patients with type 1 diabetes made fewer insertions and deleted more nucleotides at VDJ recombination sites, implying thymic rearrangement abnormalities.

As encoded in the germline V gene, CDR1 is SQVTM while CDR2 is ANQGSEA. The CDR3 runs 10 residues from the cysteine to the phenylalanine. Only CDR3 DNA is held: 30 bases, read in frame from base 1. The germline ends are 4 bases apart after V is trimmed by 3 bases and J by 10 bases. From each donor, a single peripheral blood sample of around 120 mL on average was drawn into heparinised tubes. Naive, central memory, regulatory and stem cell-like memory CD4+ T cells were sorted on a BD FACSAria II using a panel including CD45RO, CCR7, CD25, CD127, CD95 and CD27. All sorted populations exceeded 95% purity. PBMCs were separated immediately by Lymphoprep density gradient centrifugation and were stained directly, without being cultured. So that batch effects would be minimized, each experiment stained and sorted samples in pairs, pairing one healthy donor with one patient. All of the isolated RNA was reverse transcribed with the High Capacity cDNA Reverse Transcription Kit, so expressed TCRB transcripts were sequenced. Naive, central memory and regulatory T cell samples underwent deep immunoSEQ sequencing, averaging around 4 million total reads per sample. Sorted cells were lysed in RLT buffer, and RNA was extracted using DNase-treated RNeasy Micro or Mini kits according to cell number. Each cell subset was processed on its own to prevent cross-contamination, while patient and healthy donor samples were processed together. Using the immunoSEQ multiplex PCR, TCRB sequences were amplified from cDNA into 87-bp fragments spanning the CDR3 region. Sequencing of the amplicons was done on the Illumina HiSeq platform. Per the original workflow: PCR bias was computationally corrected using synthetic template baselines, reads within Hamming distance 2 were collapsed, and singletons that could not be merged were discarded. Reads were aligned against IMGT so that V, D and J genes, CDR3 length and insertions or deletions at six rearrangement sites could be assigned. Within each subset, clonotype counts were normalized to the number of sorted cells before true diversity and Gini coefficients were calculated with the tcR R package. The overlap coefficient, calculated on TCRB nucleotide sequences, was used to quantify repertoire sharing. TCRdb limited this immuneACCESS table to in-frame rearrangements with V and J called. A share of clones is missing; checked studies link under half to unresolved V genes, and the rest is unexplained. V and J calls plus clone size are reproduced from that table; the DNA served to infer D and trimming. This sample gives 310,000 or so clones in total; around 8.5% of them show up just once. Around 1% of the sample is in the top ten clones.

The chain joins TRBV29-1 to TRBJ1-6, with the D gene too uncertain to name. The sequence was collected from a man aged 30 to 45 with type 1 diabetes. Sequencing input: central memory CD4+ T cells from blood. The bases read TGCAGCGTTGAGGGATCACCCCTCCACTTT. The resulting protein is CSVEGSPLHF.